The present TCR beta chain was sequenced within a study of cytomegalovirus exposure and HLA in healthy donors. With regard to this clone: What it recognizes is unknown.

The primer mix had 60 Vbeta and 13 Jbeta primers. Clones were read by immunoSEQ multiplex PCR, and TCRdb kept only the in-frame ones, dropping some. The sample holds 150,000 to 200,000 clones; about 80% are singletons and the top ten take 5.5% to 7.5%. Germline CDR1 and CDR2: SQVTM and ANQGSEA. The length of the CDR3 is 12 residues. Trimming pared 3 bases from V and 6 bases from J, leaving 8 bases between. Study-wide results and caveats: Later analysis associated a missense DCLRE1C variant with TCR beta V- and J-gene trimming. For most TCR beta V segments, an earlier analysis put the productive rate at about 90% or about 30% of the time.

This receptor was taken from a man between 25 and 39 years old in good health and CMV-seropositive. The chain has TRBV29-1 and TRBJ1-4; no clear D gene. Sequenced sample: PBMCs. The CDR3 sequence: CSVDEGYEKLFF. The CDR3 bases are TGCAGCGTTGACGAGGGTTATGAAAAACTGTTTTTT.